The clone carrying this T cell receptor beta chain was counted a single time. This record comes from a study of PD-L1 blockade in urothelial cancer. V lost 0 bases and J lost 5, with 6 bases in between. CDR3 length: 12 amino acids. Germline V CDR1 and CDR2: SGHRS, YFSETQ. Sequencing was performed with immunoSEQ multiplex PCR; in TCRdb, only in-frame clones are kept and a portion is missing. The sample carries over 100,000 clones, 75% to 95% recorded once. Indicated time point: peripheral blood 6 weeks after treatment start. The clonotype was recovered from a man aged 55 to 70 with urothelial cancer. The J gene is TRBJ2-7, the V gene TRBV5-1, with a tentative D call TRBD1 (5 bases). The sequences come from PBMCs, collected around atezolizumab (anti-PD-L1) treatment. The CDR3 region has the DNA TGCGCCAGCAGCTTGGGGGGCCACGAGCAGTACTTC. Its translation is CASSLGGHEQYF.